This TCR beta chain was identified in a study of T-cell reconstitution after alpha-beta-depleted transplantation in children. Notes on the study in general: Two months or so post-transplant, alpha-beta T cells reportedly derived from several hundred expanded graft clones.

This CDR3 comprises 19 residues. Trimming shortened V by 5 bases and J by 0 bases, and 23 bases separated the two germline ends. CDR1 and CDR2 (germline): MDHEN, SYDVKM. There are a few counts of this clonotype. The antigen remains undetermined. This sample's TCRbeta library carried unique molecular identifier barcodes. TCRdb itself ran the PCR reads through MiXCR, one entry per CDR3 protein. The sample records 400,000 to 450,000 distinct CDR3 sequences, roughly 43% being singletons. The TCR comes from a girl aged 2-10 years with aplastic anemia, due to receive a stem cell transplant. The material sequenced was PBMCs, taken before TCRalphabeta/CD19-depleted stem cell transplant. The gene calls are TRBV28 and TRBJ1-5; D gene uncertain. CDR3 amino acids: CASSPRAGIYYYSNQPQHF. CDR3 DNA: TGTGCCAGCAGTCCCCGTGCGGGGATTTATTATTATAGCAATCAGCCCCAGCATTTT.